The next 13 T cell receptor beta chains were all read from a single sample in a study of control samples from healthy donors and cancer patients. TCRdb's table, derived via immunoSEQ multiplex PCR, lists solely in-frame clones and lacks some. The data show around 41,000 clones, roughly 94% seen once. Material for sequencing was blood. Receptors originate from a man aged 55 to 70 in good health.

This clone was found once. V is TRBV10-3 and J is TRBJ1-3; 7 bases map to TRBD1. Per germline, CDR1 ENHRY and CDR2 SYGVKD. J gave up 2 bases and V 6 bases, and 1 base lay outside the gene matches. The CDR3 totals 13 residues. The CDR3 region has the DNA TGTGCCATCAGAGGGGGCCCTGGAAACACCATATATTTT. It codes for CAIRGGPGNTIYF.

CDR3 DNA: TGTGCCAGGGGGGGTAGAGCGGGGCCCCAGCATTTT. Residues: CARGGRAGPQHF. The J gene is TRBJ1-5, the V gene TRBV12-3 or TRBV12-4; D might be TRBD1 (5 bases). This CDR3 comprises 12 residues. Trimming pared 9 bases from V and 9 bases from J, leaving 15 bases between.

The rearrangement links TRBV13 to TRBJ1-3; D may be TRBD1 (6 bases). Germline V CDR1 and CDR2: PRHDT, FYEKMQ (reference sequence). Trimming stripped 2 bases from V and 0 bases from J, with 17 bases between. The CDR3 runs 18 residues. The DNA of the CDR3 is TGTGCCAGCAGCTTAAGTGGGGGGCCCTACCCCTCTGGAAACACCATATATTTT. Protein product: CASSLSGGPYPSGNTIYF.

V gene TRBV5-6 combines with J gene TRBJ2-7; 9 nucleotides agree with TRBD1. The ends lost 5 bases at V and 1 base at J; junction bases unmatched: 7. CDR3 size: 15 residues. Germline CDR1 SGHDT, CDR2 YYEEEE. This CDR3 reads CASRGDREGSYEQYF. DNA for the CDR3: TGTGCCAGCAGAGGGGACAGGGAGGGATCCTACGAGCAGTACTTC. The full variable domain, its missing parts supplied by reference TRBV5-6 and TRBJ2-7, is DAGVTQSPTHLIKTRGQQVTLRCSPKSGHDTVSWYQQALGQGPQFIFQYYEEEERQRGNFPDRFSGHQFPNYSSELNVNALLLGDSALYLCASRGDREGSYEQYFGPGTRLTVT.

This chain links TRBV9 with TRBJ2-2; D remains ambiguous. Deletions cut 0 bases from V and 7 bases from J, with 7 bases between. The CDR3 is made up of 13 amino acids. Per the germline V gene, CDR1 is SGDLS and CDR2 is YYNGEE. The DNA of the CDR3 is TGTGCCAGCAGCGTAGGCCGGGTCGGGGAGCTGTTTTTT. Its translation: CASSVGRVGELFF.

The CDR3 DNA follows: TGTGCCAGCAGGACAGGGTCTGGAAACACCATATATTTT. Translating gives CASRTGSGNTIYF. V is TRBV6-5 and J is TRBJ1-3; 7 positions agree with TRBD1. This CDR3 contains 13 residues. Germline V gene data show CDR1 as MNHEY and CDR2 as SVGAGI. J was trimmed by 1 base and V by 6 bases; bases with no gene match: 0.

This sequence joins TRBV10-1 and TRBJ2-3; TRBD2 aligns across 8 bases. J lost 6 bases, V lost 2 bases, and 4 bases had no gene match. Germline V gene sequence: CDR1 WNHNN, CDR2 SYGVQD (reference sequence). The CDR3 consists of 14 residues. CDR3 bases: TGCGCCAGCAGTGAGGTCCCTAGCGGGGATACGCAGTATTTT. Its protein product is CASSEVPSGDTQYF.

The rearrangement uses TRBV29-1 and TRBJ1-2, with TRBD1 matching over 9 bases. This CDR3 region has 15 residues. Germline V gives CDR1 SQVTM, CDR2 ANQGSEA. The J segment lost 4 bases and the V segment lost 3 bases, leaving 9 bases of the junction unmatched. CDR3 amino acids: CSVEGDRAELYGYTF. CDR3 sequence (DNA): TGCAGCGTTGAGGGGGACAGGGCAGAACTCTATGGCTACACCTTC.

The chain employs TRBV7-9 and TRBJ1-5, with D hard to call. The CDR3 has 16 residues. The V gene lost 4 bases and the J gene lost 3 bases, with 16 bases spanning the gap. Germline assignment: CDR1 SEHNR and CDR2 FQNEAQ (reference sequence). CDR3 nucleotide sequence: TGTGCCAGCAGCTATTCCCTTTTATCCCCCAATCAGCCCCAGCATTTT. This codes for CASSYSLLSPNQPQHF.

This clone has a single count. The genes are TRBV25-1 and TRBJ2-7, with 9 positions matching TRBD1. Trimming took 3 bases from V and 7 from J; bases not matched to a gene: 10. The CDR3 loop spans 15 amino acids. The germline CDR1 and CDR2 sequences are MGHDK and SYGVNS. CDR3 sequence reads: CASSEPGQGAGEQYF. The CDR3 nucleotides read TGTGCCAGCAGTGAGCCGGGACAGGGTGCTGGGGAGCAGTACTTC.

This chain uses TRBV3-1 (or the pseudogene TRBV3-2) with TRBJ2-5; D unclear. CDR1 and CDR2 from the germline V gene are LGHDT and YNNKEL (reference sequence). The CDR3 is 18 amino acids. The ends were cut back, 0 bases at V and 2 bases at J, with 19 bases in the middle. CDR3 nucleotide sequence: TGTGCCAGCAGCCAAGATACTTCGGTACAGTCTATTCAAGAGACCCAGTACTTC. Protein sequence: CASSQDTSVQSIQETQYF.

The V gene is TRBV28, the J gene TRBJ2-7; tentatively, D is TRBD1 or TRBD2 (6 bases each). Germline V CDR1 and CDR2: MDHEN, SYDVKM. V was cut by 1 base and J by 6 bases, with 16 bases left in between. This CDR3 is 15 amino acids long. CDR3 protein: CASSLSPGGGREQYF. In nucleotides, the CDR3 is TGTGCCAGCAGTTTATCCCCAGGAGGGGGTCGCGAGCAGTACTTC.

V is TRBV5-4 and J is TRBJ2-7; D may be TRBD1 (6 bases). CDR1 and CDR2 (germline): SGHNT, YYREEE (reference sequence). The V and J ends lost 2 bases and 0 bases respectively, with 9 bases between them. This CDR3 contains 14 residues. The CDR3 bases are TGTGCCAGCAGCTTCGAGGGACACTCCTACGAGCAGTACTTC. This encodes CASSFEGHSYEQYF.